The rows below give T cell receptor beta chains drawn from one sample of a study of human T cells and chemical hapten exposure. Via MiXCR, TCRdb re-called the RACE reads, giving one row per CDR3 protein. The sample shows fewer than 500,000 distinct CDR3 sequences, nearly 5% of them seen only once. Sequencing used whole blood, obtained in connection with sensitization to the hapten diphenylcyclopropenone (DPC). The receptors derive from a woman in her forties or fifties with alopecia areata. Some clones in this sample may be carry-over from other donors' samples. Both conserved end residues are part of each CDR3. The D gene is left open where the match is weak. Clone size is not always given. Where it is, it says once, few, many or a class for expanded clones.

v_call: TRBV6-1
j_call: TRBJ1-2
clone_size: many
d_call: -
cdr3_aa: CASRTWGVYGYTF
cdr3_nt: TGTGCCAGCCGCACCTGGGGGGTCTATGGCTACACCTTC

v_call: TRBV5-6
j_call: TRBJ2-6
clone_size: -
d_call: -
cdr3_aa: CASSGTDANSGANVLTF
cdr3_nt: TGTGCCAGCAGCGGTACCGACGCCAACTCTGGGGCCAACGTCCTGACTTTC

v_call: TRBV3-1
j_call: TRBJ2-3
clone_size: -
d_call: -
cdr3_aa: CASSPMRNTQYF
cdr3_nt: TGTGCCAGCAGTCCGATGAGAAATACGCAGTATTTT

v_call: TRBV5-6
j_call: TRBJ1-6
clone_size: few
d_call: -
cdr3_aa: CASSSGDEPLHF
cdr3_nt: TGTGCCAGCAGCTCGGGGGATGAACCCCTCCACTTT

v_call: TRBV20-1
j_call: TRBJ2-7
clone_size: few
d_call: TRBD1
cdr3_aa: CSARDQTGKAEQYF
cdr3_nt: TGCAGTGCTAGAGATCAGACAGGGAAGGCCGAGCAGTACTTC

v_call: TRBV5-1
j_call: TRBJ1-1
clone_size: many
d_call: TRBD1
cdr3_aa: CASSLTGTGSEAFF
cdr3_nt: TGCGCCAGCAGCTTGACCGGGACAGGGAGTGAAGCTTTCTTT

v_call: TRBV29-1
j_call: TRBJ1-4
clone_size: -
d_call: TRBD1
cdr3_aa: CSVTDRDLEKLFF
cdr3_nt: TGCAGCGTTACGGACAGGGATCTTGAAAAACTGTTTTTT

v_call: TRBV9
j_call: TRBJ2-1
clone_size: many
d_call: -
cdr3_aa: CASSVGGIGNNEQFF
cdr3_nt: TGTGCCAGCAGCGTAGGGGGGATAGGGAACAATGAGCAGTTCTTC

v_call: TRBV21-1
j_call: TRBJ2-7
clone_size: many
d_call: -
cdr3_aa: CASSKLGFEQYF
cdr3_nt: TGTGCCAGCAGCAAATTAGGGTTCGAGCAGTACTTC

v_call: TRBV7-3
j_call: TRBJ2-2
clone_size: -
d_call: TRBD1
cdr3_aa: CASSLFSGTGDTGELFF
cdr3_nt: TGTGCCAGCAGCTTATTTTCCGGGACAGGGGACACCGGGGAGCTGTTTTTT

v_call: TRBV5-6
j_call: TRBJ2-7
clone_size: many
d_call: -
cdr3_aa: CASSLEAPYEQYF
cdr3_nt: TGTGCCAGCAGCTTGGAGGCTCCGTACGAGCAGTACTTC

v_call: TRBV3-1
j_call: TRBJ1-4
clone_size: -
d_call: -
cdr3_aa: CASSQDYGGADNEKLFF
cdr3_nt: TGTGCCAGCAGCCAAGATTATGGAGGGGCGGATAATGAAAAACTGTTTTTT

v_call: TRBV4-1
j_call: TRBJ2-3
clone_size: few
d_call: TRBD1
cdr3_aa: CASSQEQGAYEVGDTQYF
cdr3_nt: TGCGCCAGCAGCCAAGAGCAGGGGGCCTACGAGGTAGGAGATACGCAGTATTTT

v_call: TRBV5-6
j_call: TRBJ1-5
clone_size: many
d_call: -
cdr3_aa: CASSLVRDSNQPQHF
cdr3_nt: TGTGCCAGCAGCTTGGTCAGGGACAGCAATCAGCCCCAGCATTTT

v_call: TRBV10-3
j_call: TRBJ1-3
clone_size: many
d_call: TRBD1
cdr3_aa: CAIRGTGGNTIYF
cdr3_nt: TGTGCCATCAGAGGGACAGGCGGGAACACCATATATTTT

v_call: TRBV20-1
j_call: TRBJ2-1
clone_size: -
d_call: TRBD2
cdr3_aa: CSAPYSGSSYNEQFF
cdr3_nt: TGCAGTGCGCCTTATAGCGGGAGCTCCTACAATGAGCAGTTCTTC

v_call: TRBV28
j_call: TRBJ2-3
clone_size: few
d_call: -
cdr3_aa: CASSPDTFPDTQYF
cdr3_nt: TGTGCCAGCAGCCCGGACACTTTTCCAGATACGCAGTATTTT

v_call: TRBV29-1
j_call: TRBJ2-3
clone_size: many
d_call: -
cdr3_aa: CSVEGHSTDTQYF
cdr3_nt: TGCAGCGTTGAAGGTCACAGCACAGATACGCAGTATTTT

v_call: TRBV20-1
j_call: TRBJ2-7
clone_size: many
d_call: -
cdr3_aa: CSARGRSDIYEQYF
cdr3_nt: TGCAGTGCTAGAGGGCGATCAGATATCTACGAGCAGTACTTC

v_call: TRBV12-3/TRBV12-4
j_call: TRBJ1-4
clone_size: many
d_call: TRBD1
cdr3_aa: CASNHRGPDEKLFF
cdr3_nt: TGTGCCAGCAATCACAGGGGGCCGGATGAAAAACTGTTTTTT

v_call: TRBV5-1
j_call: TRBJ1-1
clone_size: many
d_call: -
cdr3_aa: CASSLQGRRNTEAFF
cdr3_nt: TGCGCCAGCAGCTTGCAGGGGAGGAGGAACACTGAAGCTTTCTTT

v_call: TRBV20-1
j_call: TRBJ2-5
clone_size: many
d_call: -
cdr3_aa: CSARDRAASQETQYF
cdr3_nt: TGCAGTGCTAGAGATCGGGCAGCCTCCCAAGAGACCCAGTACTTC

v_call: TRBV5-1
j_call: TRBJ1-4
clone_size: -
d_call: TRBD1
cdr3_aa: CASSQQGIDEKLFF
cdr3_nt: TGCGCCAGCAGCCAACAGGGGATTGATGAAAAACTGTTTTTT

v_call: TRBV28
j_call: TRBJ1-1
clone_size: few
d_call: -
cdr3_aa: CASKVGGVEAFF
cdr3_nt: TGTGCCAGCAAGGTTGGGGGCGTTGAAGCTTTCTTT

v_call: TRBV3-1
j_call: TRBJ1-1
clone_size: many
d_call: -
cdr3_aa: CASSHSTDRNTEAFF
cdr3_nt: TGTGCCAGCAGCCACTCCACAGATCGGAACACTGAAGCTTTCTTT

v_call: TRBV29-1
j_call: TRBJ2-7
clone_size: -
d_call: TRBD1
cdr3_aa: CSATGLSYEQYF
cdr3_nt: TGCAGCGCGACAGGGCTCTCCTACGAGCAGTACTTC

v_call: TRBV2
j_call: TRBJ2-3
clone_size: -
d_call: TRBD2
cdr3_aa: CASSETSGTPQTQYF
cdr3_nt: TGTGCCAGCAGTGAGACTAGCGGGACCCCTCAGACGCAGTATTTT

v_call: TRBV7-8
j_call: TRBJ2-2
clone_size: few
d_call: -
cdr3_aa: CATNTGELFF
cdr3_nt: TGTGCCACGAACACCGGGGAGCTGTTTTTT

v_call: TRBV4-3
j_call: TRBJ1-6
clone_size: many
d_call: -
cdr3_aa: CASSLAGMDSPLHF
cdr3_nt: TGCGCCAGCAGCCTTGCAGGGATGGATTCACCCCTCCACTTT

v_call: TRBV6-5
j_call: TRBJ2-3
clone_size: many
d_call: -
cdr3_aa: CASSSAGGGSTDTQYF
cdr3_nt: TGTGCCAGCAGTTCCGCCGGAGGCGGAAGCACAGATACGCAGTATTTT

v_call: TRBV28
j_call: TRBJ1-5
clone_size: many
d_call: -
cdr3_aa: CASSLWSAVGGSQPQHF
cdr3_nt: TGTGCCAGCAGTTTATGGTCAGCGGTAGGAGGGTCGCAGCCCCAGCATTTT

v_call: TRBV20-1
j_call: TRBJ2-7
clone_size: many
d_call: TRBD2
cdr3_aa: CSARDQSTSGSLYEQYF
cdr3_nt: TGCAGTGCTAGAGATCAGTCGACTAGCGGGAGTTTGTACGAGCAGTACTTC

v_call: TRBV6-2/TRBV6-3
j_call: TRBJ1-1
clone_size: -
d_call: -
cdr3_aa: CASRPRGPWITEAFF
cdr3_nt: TGTGCCAGCAGGCCCCGGGGGCCATGGATTACTGAAGCTTTCTTT

v_call: TRBV6-5
j_call: TRBJ2-7
clone_size: many
d_call: -
cdr3_aa: CASSYQGSPYEQYF
cdr3_nt: TGTGCCAGCAGTTATCAGGGTTCCCCCTACGAGCAGTACTTC

v_call: TRBV20-1
j_call: TRBJ1-2
clone_size: -
d_call: -
cdr3_aa: CSAGIVRRVGGYTF
cdr3_nt: TGCAGTGCTGGGATCGTTAGGAGGGTCGGTGGCTACACCTTC

v_call: TRBV29-1
j_call: TRBJ2-5
clone_size: many
d_call: TRBD2
cdr3_aa: CSAPLAGSLTQYF
cdr3_nt: TGCAGCGCTCCCCTAGCGGGGTCGCTGACCCAGTACTTC

v_call: TRBV7-3
j_call: TRBJ1-1
clone_size: many
d_call: TRBD1
cdr3_aa: CASSSGTGGTEAFF
cdr3_nt: TGTGCCAGCAGCTCCGGGACAGGGGGGACTGAAGCTTTCTTT

v_call: TRBV5-5
j_call: TRBJ2-7
clone_size: -
d_call: -
cdr3_aa: CASSLGGVEGYEQYF
cdr3_nt: TGTGCCAGCAGCTTGGGTGGTGTGGAGGGGTACGAGCAGTACTTC

v_call: TRBV7-2
j_call: TRBJ1-1
clone_size: -
d_call: -
cdr3_aa: CASSFQWDTEAFF
cdr3_nt: TGTGCCAGCAGCTTTCAGTGGGACACTGAAGCTTTCTTT

v_call: TRBV20-1
j_call: TRBJ2-1
clone_size: -
d_call: TRBD2
cdr3_aa: CSARLAGVGEQFF
cdr3_nt: TGCAGTGCTAGGCTAGCGGGAGTTGGTGAGCAGTTCTTC

v_call: TRBV19
j_call: TRBJ1-2
clone_size: many
d_call: -
cdr3_aa: CASSIGGYTF
cdr3_nt: TGTGCCAGTAGTATCGGGGGCTACACCTTC

v_call: TRBV9
j_call: TRBJ2-1
clone_size: few
d_call: -
cdr3_aa: CASSAGTFNEQFF
cdr3_nt: TGTGCCAGCAGCGCCGGGACCTTCAATGAGCAGTTCTTC

v_call: TRBV9
j_call: TRBJ2-5
clone_size: many
d_call: TRBD2
cdr3_aa: CASSASGTQETQYF
cdr3_nt: TGTGCCAGCAGCGCGAGCGGGACTCAAGAGACCCAGTACTTC

v_call: TRBV4-1
j_call: TRBJ1-2
clone_size: many
d_call: -
cdr3_aa: CASSQKAGVTYTF
cdr3_nt: TGCGCCAGCAGCCAAAAAGCAGGGGTAACCTACACCTTC

v_call: TRBV2
j_call: TRBJ1-2
clone_size: many
d_call: -
cdr3_aa: CASIGGPEPYGYTF
cdr3_nt: TGTGCCAGCATAGGAGGTCCAGAACCCTATGGCTACACCTTC

v_call: TRBV6-5
j_call: TRBJ2-1
clone_size: many
d_call: TRBD2
cdr3_aa: CASRLYSGGAYEQFF
cdr3_nt: TGTGCCAGCAGGCTCTATAGCGGGGGGGCCTATGAGCAGTTCTTC

v_call: TRBV19
j_call: TRBJ1-2
clone_size: many
d_call: TRBD1
cdr3_aa: CASTKDRVSFGSNYGYTF
cdr3_nt: TGTGCCAGTACTAAGGACAGGGTAAGCTTCGGATCTAACTATGGCTACACCTTC

v_call: TRBV9
j_call: TRBJ1-3
clone_size: many
d_call: TRBD1
cdr3_aa: CASSPRDRGFSGNTIYF
cdr3_nt: TGTGCCAGCAGCCCCCGGGACAGGGGTTTCTCTGGAAACACCATATATTTT

v_call: TRBV20-1
j_call: TRBJ2-1
clone_size: many
d_call: -
cdr3_aa: CSAGQVWRFGEQFF
cdr3_nt: TGCAGTGCCGGGCAGGTCTGGCGCTTTGGTGAGCAGTTCTTC

v_call: TRBV29-1
j_call: TRBJ2-3
clone_size: many
d_call: TRBD1
cdr3_aa: CSVEGTGTTDTQYF
cdr3_nt: TGCAGCGTTGAGGGGACAGGGACCACAGATACGCAGTATTTT

v_call: TRBV12-3/TRBV12-4
j_call: TRBJ1-5
clone_size: -
d_call: -
cdr3_aa: CASMSRDIKDQPQHF
cdr3_nt: TGTGCCAGCATGTCACGGGACATCAAGGATCAGCCCCAGCATTTT